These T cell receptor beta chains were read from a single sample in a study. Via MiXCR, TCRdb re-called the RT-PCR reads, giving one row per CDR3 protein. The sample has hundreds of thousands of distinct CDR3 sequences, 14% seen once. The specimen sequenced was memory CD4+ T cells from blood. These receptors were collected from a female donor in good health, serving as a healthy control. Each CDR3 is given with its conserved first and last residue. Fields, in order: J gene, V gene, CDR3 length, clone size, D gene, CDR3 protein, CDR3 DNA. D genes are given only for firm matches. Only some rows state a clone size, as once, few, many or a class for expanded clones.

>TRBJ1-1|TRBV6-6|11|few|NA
CASSYISEAFF
TGTGCCAGCAGTTACATCAGTGAAGCTTTCTTT
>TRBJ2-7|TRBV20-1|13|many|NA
CSVFSQGRLEQYF
TGCAGTGTCTTCAGCCAGGGACGGCTAGAGCAGTACTTC
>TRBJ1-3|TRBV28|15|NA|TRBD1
CASSFSGTEGNTIYF
TGTGCCAGCAGTTTCTCCGGGACAGAGGGAAACACCATATATTTT
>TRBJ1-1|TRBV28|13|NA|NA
CASKTTGSTEAFF
TGTGCCAGCAAAACTACAGGGAGTACTGAAGCTTTCTTT
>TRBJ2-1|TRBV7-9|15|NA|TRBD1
CASSLGDRRDNEQFF
TGTGCCAGCAGCTTAGGGGACAGGAGGGACAATGAGCAGTTCTTC
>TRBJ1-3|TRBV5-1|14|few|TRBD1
CASSNGQGGNTIYF
TGCGCCAGCAGCAATGGACAGGGGGGAAACACCATATATTTT
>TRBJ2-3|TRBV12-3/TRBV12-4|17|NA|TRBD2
CASSLGFSAGAADTQYF
TGTGCCAGCAGTTTAGGTTTTTCGGCGGGAGCCGCAGATACGCAGTATTTT
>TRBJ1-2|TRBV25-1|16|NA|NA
CASSAPGQTANYGYTF
TGTGCCAGCAGTGCCCCGGGCCAGACAGCTAACTATGGCTACACCTTC
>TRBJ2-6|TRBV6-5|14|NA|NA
CATRQNSGANVLTF
TGTGCCACCCGACAGAACTCTGGGGCCAACGTCCTGACTTTC
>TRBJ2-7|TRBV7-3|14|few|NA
CASSPNSGSSEQYF
TGTGCCAGCAGCCCGAATTCAGGATCCTCGGAACAGTACTTC
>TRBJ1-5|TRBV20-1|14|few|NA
CSASGQYSNQPQHF
TGCAGTGCTAGTGGGCAGTATAGCAATCAGCCCCAGCATTTT
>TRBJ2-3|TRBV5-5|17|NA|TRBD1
CASSLGAGTGATDTQYF
TGTGCCAGCAGCTTGGGAGCCGGGACAGGGGCCACAGATACGCAGTATTTT
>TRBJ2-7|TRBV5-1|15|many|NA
CASRGLQDLSNEQYF
TGCGCCAGCCGCGGGCTCCAGGACCTTTCGAACGAGCAGTACTTC
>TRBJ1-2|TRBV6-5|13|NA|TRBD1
CASTRDRKYGYTF
TGTGCCAGCACCCGGGACAGAAAGTATGGCTACACCTTC
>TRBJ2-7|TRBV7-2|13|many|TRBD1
CASSSQQGSEQYF
TGTGCCAGCAGCTCCCAACAGGGGAGCGAGCAGTACTTC
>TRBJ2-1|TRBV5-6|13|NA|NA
CASTKSWGHEQFF
TGTGCCAGCACCAAATCATGGGGGCATGAGCAGTTCTTC
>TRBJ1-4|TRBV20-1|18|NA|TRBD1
CSARARGLVPTTNEKLFF
TGCAGTGCTAGAGCAAGGGGGCTAGTTCCCACAACTAATGAAAAACTGTTTTTT